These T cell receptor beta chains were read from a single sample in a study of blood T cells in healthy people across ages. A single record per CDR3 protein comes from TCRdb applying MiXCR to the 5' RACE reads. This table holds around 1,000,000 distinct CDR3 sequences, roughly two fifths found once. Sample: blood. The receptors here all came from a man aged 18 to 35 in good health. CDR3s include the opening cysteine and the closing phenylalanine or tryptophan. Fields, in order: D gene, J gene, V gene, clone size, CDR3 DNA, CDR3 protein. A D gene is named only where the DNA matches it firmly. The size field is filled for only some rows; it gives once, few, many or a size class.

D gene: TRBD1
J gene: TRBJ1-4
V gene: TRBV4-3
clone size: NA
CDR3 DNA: TGCGCCAGCAGCCAAGAATACGCAGGGGGTAATGAAAAACTGTTTTTT
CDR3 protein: CASSQEYAGGNEKLFF

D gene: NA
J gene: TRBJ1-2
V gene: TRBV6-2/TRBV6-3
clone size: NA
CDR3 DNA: TGTGCCAGCACCTGGACAGAGTGGGACTCCTCTAACTATGACTACACCTTC
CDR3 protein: CASTWTEWDSSNYDYTF

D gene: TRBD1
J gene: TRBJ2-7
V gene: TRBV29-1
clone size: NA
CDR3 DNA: TGCAGCGTCCTGATCCGGGACAGAGCCTACGAGCAGTACTTC
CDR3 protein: CSVLIRDRAYEQYF

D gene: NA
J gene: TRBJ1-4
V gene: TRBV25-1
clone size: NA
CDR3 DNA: TGTGCCAGCAGTGCGACGACAGGACTGCGGGAAAAACTGTTTTTT
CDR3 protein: CASSATTGLREKLFF

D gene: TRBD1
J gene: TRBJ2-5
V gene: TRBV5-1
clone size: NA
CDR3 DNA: TGCGCCAGCAGCCTGGGACAGCGGATGGAGACCCAGTACTTC
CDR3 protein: CASSLGQRMETQYF

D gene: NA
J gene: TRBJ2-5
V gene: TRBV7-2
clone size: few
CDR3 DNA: TGTGCCAGCAGCTTAGACAAAGGGGGGGAGACCCAGTACTTC
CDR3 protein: CASSLDKGGETQYF

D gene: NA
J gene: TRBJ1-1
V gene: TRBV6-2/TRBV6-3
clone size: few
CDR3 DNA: TGTGCCAGCAGTTATGGTCGGCTGAACACTGAAGCTTTCTTT
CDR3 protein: CASSYGRLNTEAFF

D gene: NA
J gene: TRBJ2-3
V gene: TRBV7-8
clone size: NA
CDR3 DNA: TGTGCCAGCAGCTTAGTTTCGGCACGGCCAAGCACAGATACGCAGTATTTT
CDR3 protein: CASSLVSARPSTDTQYF

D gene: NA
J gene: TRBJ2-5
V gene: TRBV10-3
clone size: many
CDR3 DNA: TGTGCCACCCAACAGGGTATGGAGACCCAGTACTTC
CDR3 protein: CATQQGMETQYF

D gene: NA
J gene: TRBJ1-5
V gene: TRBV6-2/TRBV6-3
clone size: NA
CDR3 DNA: TGTGCCAGCAGTCGACAGAATCAGCCCCAGCATTTT
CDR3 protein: CASSRQNQPQHF

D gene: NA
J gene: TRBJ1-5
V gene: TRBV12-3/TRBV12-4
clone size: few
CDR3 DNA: TGTGCCAGCAGGCCAGACAGCCGCAATCAGCCCCAGCATTTT
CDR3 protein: CASRPDSRNQPQHF

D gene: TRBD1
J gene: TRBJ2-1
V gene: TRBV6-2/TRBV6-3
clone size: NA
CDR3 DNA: TGTGCCAGCAGTTACCCTCAGATCGGGACAGGACTTTCAGAGACCCAGTTCTTC
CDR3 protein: CASSYPQIGTGLSETQFF

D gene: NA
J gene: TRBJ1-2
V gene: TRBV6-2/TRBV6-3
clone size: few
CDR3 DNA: TGTGCCAGCAGTTACGGAGGGCCGAATACTTATGGCTACACCTTC
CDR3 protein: CASSYGGPNTYGYTF

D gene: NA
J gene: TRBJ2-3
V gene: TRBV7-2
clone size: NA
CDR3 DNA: TGTGCCAGCAGCCCCCTTGGTCCCCGTCAAGAGACCCAGTATTTT
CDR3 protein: CASSPLGPRQETQYF

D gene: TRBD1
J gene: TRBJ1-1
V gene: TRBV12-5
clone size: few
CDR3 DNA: TGTGCTAGTGGTTTGCCGGACCGGGACAGGGCCTTCATGAACACTGAAGCTTTCTTT
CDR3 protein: CASGLPDRDRAFMNTEAFF

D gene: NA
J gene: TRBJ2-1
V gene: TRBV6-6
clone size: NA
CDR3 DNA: TGTGCCAGCAGTGACCCGCCGGCAGTGGCCTACAATGAGCAGTTCTTC
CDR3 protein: CASSDPPAVAYNEQFF

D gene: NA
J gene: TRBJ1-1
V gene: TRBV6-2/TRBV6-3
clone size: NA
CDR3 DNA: TGTGCCAGCAGTCTTAATGAATTACAGCTAGAAGCTTTCTTT
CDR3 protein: CASSLNELQLEAFF

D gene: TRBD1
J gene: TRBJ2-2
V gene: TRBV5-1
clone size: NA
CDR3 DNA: TGCGCCAGCAGACCCACGGGACAGGGAACCGGGGAGCTGTTTTTT
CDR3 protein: CASRPTGQGTGELFF

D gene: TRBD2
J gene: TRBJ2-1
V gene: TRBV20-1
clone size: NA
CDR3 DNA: TGCAGTGCTAGCTCAGTTAGCGGGGGTAACAATGAGCAGTTCTTC
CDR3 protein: CSASSVSGGNNEQFF

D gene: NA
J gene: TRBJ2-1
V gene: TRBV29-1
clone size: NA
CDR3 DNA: TGCAGCGTTGACCGACTCTTGAGCTCCTACAATGAGCAGTTCTTC
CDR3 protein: CSVDRLLSSYNEQFF

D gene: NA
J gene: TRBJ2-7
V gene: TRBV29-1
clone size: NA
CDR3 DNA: TGCAGCGTTGAAGGGCGTTTTGGCGGTTCCTACGAGCAGTACTTC
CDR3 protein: CSVEGRFGGSYEQYF

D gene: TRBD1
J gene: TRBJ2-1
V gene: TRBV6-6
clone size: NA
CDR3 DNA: TGTGCCAGCAGTTACTTCCGCGGACAGGGCCCCTACAATGAGCAGTTCTTC
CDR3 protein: CASSYFRGQGPYNEQFF

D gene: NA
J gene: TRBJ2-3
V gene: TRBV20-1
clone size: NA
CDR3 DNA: TGCAGTGCCAGAGTAGGGGGGCCGGTAGATACGCAGTATTTT
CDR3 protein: CSARVGGPVDTQYF

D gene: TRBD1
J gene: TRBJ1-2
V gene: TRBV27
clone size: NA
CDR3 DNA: TGTGCCAGCAGTTTCGAAGCCGGGACAGGGATGCAGAGCTACACCTTC
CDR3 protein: CASSFEAGTGMQSYTF

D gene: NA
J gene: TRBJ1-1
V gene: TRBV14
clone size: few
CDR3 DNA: TGTGCCAGCAGCCAAGATCGCGGCAGGAACACTGAAGCTTTCTTT
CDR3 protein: CASSQDRGRNTEAFF

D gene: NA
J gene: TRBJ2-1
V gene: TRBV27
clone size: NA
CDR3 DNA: TGTGCCAGCAGTGCTAGAGGGGGGGATAACAATGAGCAGTTCTTC
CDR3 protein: CASSARGGDNNEQFF

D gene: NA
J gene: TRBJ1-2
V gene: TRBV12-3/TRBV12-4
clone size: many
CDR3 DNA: TGTGCCAGCAGTTTACAGGACTATGGCTACACCTTC
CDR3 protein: CASSLQDYGYTF

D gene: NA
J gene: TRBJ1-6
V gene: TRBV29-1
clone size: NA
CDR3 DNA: TGCAGCGTTCGGGAGGCGAATTCACCCCTCCACTTT
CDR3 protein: CSVREANSPLHF

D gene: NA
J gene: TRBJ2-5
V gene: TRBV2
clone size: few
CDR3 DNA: TGTGCCAGCAGTGAAACCCCCCTCGGGACCCAGTACTTC
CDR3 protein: CASSETPLGTQYF

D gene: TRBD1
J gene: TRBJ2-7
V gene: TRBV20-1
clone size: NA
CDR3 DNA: TGCAGTGCTATGCCTCGGACAGGCCGGTTCTACGAGCAGTACTTC
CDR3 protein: CSAMPRTGRFYEQYF

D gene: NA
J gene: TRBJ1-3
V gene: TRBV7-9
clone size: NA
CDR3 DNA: TGTGCCAGCAGATACCAGGCGGACGCGAGCTCTGGAAACACCATATATTTT
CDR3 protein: CASRYQADASSGNTIYF

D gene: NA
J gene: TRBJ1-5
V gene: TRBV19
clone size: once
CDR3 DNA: TGTGCCAGTAGGGAGAGGGAAGGCAATCAGCCCCAGCATTTT
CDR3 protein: CASREREGNQPQHF

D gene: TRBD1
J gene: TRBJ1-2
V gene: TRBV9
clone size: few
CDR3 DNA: TGTGCCAGCAGCGCACCGGGACAGGAGGGGTCCTATGGCTACACCTTC
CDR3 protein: CASSAPGQEGSYGYTF

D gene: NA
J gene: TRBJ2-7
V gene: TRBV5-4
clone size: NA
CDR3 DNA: TGTGCCTGCAGCTTCGGTCCAGACAGACCCTACGAGCAGTACTTC
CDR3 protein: CACSFGPDRPYEQYF

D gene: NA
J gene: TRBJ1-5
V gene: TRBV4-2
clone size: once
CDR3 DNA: TGTGCCAGCAGCCAAGGGGCAGCTAGCAATCAGCCCCAGCATTTT
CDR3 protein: CASSQGAASNQPQHF

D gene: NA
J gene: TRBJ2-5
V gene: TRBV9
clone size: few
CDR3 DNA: TGTGCCAGCAGCCCGATAGGGTTGAGCAACCAAGAGACCCAGTACTTC
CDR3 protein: CASSPIGLSNQETQYF

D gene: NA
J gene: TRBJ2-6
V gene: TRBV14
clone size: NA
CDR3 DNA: TGTGCCAGCAGCCGATATTCCGGGACCGTCCTCTCTGGGGCCAACGTCCTGACTTTC
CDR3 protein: CASSRYSGTVLSGANVLTF

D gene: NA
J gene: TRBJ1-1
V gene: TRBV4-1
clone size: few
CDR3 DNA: TGTGCCAGCAGCCAAGGCAGGGAAGCTTTCTTT
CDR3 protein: CASSQGREAFF

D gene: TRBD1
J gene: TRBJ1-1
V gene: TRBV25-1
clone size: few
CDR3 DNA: TGTGCCAGCAGTGAAAAACAGGGGACTGAAGCTTTCTTT
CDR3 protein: CASSEKQGTEAFF

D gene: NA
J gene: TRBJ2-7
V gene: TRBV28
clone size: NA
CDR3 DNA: TGTGCCAGCAGCCAGATTCAGGGAGAACGCTACGAGCAGTACTTC
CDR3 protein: CASSQIQGERYEQYF

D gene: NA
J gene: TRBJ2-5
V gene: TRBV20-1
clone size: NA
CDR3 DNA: TGCAGTGCTCACTCCGCTGCCGCGAGCCTACAAGAGACCCAGTACTTC
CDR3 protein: CSAHSAAASLQETQYF